The 24 T cell receptor beta chains below come from one sample, sequenced in a study of T cells in Graves' hyperthyroidism and ophthalmopathy (dated by TCRdb to between 2019 and 2020). The receptor library was made with multiplex PCR. Sequencing was performed on an Illumina HiSeq 2000. Amplification of TCR beta CDR3 regions was carried out from RNA transcripts. The first round of RT-PCR for the TCR CDR3 was performed with the HTBI primer set and the Qiagen OneStep RT-PCR kit. The public reads were reanalyzed by TCRdb: fastp trimming at Q25, MiXCR alignment, in-frame beta chains only. Each CDR3 protein appears once, grouped with its most common genes and DNA. This sample gives more than 55,000 distinct CDR3 sequences in total; around 53% of them show up just once. 2.5% to 3.5% of the sample is in the top ten clones. Material for sequencing was blood. The source is a woman aged 60 to 75 with Graves' ophthalmopathy.

This clonotype showed up many times. The chain joins TRBV5-8 to TRBJ2-7; 7 bases align to TRBD1. From germline, CDR1 is SGHTS and CDR2 YDEGEE. CDR3 length equals 15 residues. The J segment lost 4 bases and the V segment lost 0 bases, leaving 7 bases of the junction unmatched. DNA of the CDR3: TGTGCCAGCAGCTTGGAAAGTGTGACAGGGTACGAGCAGTACTTC. It codes for CASSLESVTGYEQYF.

This clonotype was picked up many times. This sequence joins TRBV5-1 and TRBJ2-7; no reliable D call. The CDR3 has 11 amino acids. Trimming left V 5 bases short and J 3 bases short, with 6 bases between. The V gene's germline CDR1 is SGHRS and CDR2 YFSETQ. CDR3 in amino acids: CASRKSYEQYF. The CDR3 DNA follows: TGCGCCAGCAGAAAGAGCTACGAGCAGTACTTC.

This clonotype was counted many times. The chain is built from TRBV5-6 and TRBJ2-2; D is unclear. The CDR3 has 14 amino acids. Germline V lookup: CDR1 SGHDT, CDR2 YYEEEE. V lost 0 bases and J 3 bases, leaving 6 bases between the germline ends. The CDR3 loop reads CASSLAWDTGELFF. In nucleotides, the CDR3 is TGTGCCAGCAGCTTGGCCTGGGACACCGGGGAGCTGTTTTTT.

The chain is built from TRBV24-1 and TRBJ1-5; 8 bases line up with TRBD1. With V trimmed by 2 bases and J by 4 bases, 6 bases remained unmatched. The length of the CDR3 is 16 residues. Germline lookup yields CDR1 KGHDR and CDR2 SFDVKD. CDR3 loop: CATSDCGQGYNQPQHF. The DNA for the CDR3 is TGTGCCACCAGTGATTGTGGACAGGGCTATAATCAGCCCCAGCATTTT.

This clonotype was observed a single time. The chain carries TRBV5-1 and TRBJ2-3; D is possibly TRBD2 (6 bases). Trimming took off 2 bases at V and 0 bases at J, with 13 bases between the two ends. The CDR3 has 16 amino acids. Germline loops: CDR1 SGHRS, CDR2 YFSETQ. CDR3 DNA sequence: TGCGCCAGCAGCTTTCGGACTATCACCAGCACAGATACGCAGTATTTT. It codes for CASSFRTITSTDTQYF.

The chain carries TRBV2 and TRBJ2-1; D ambiguous. Trimming stripped 3 bases from V and 3 bases from J, with 0 bases between. The CDR3 extends over 11 amino acids. Germline CDR1 is SNHLY and CDR2 is FYNNEI. The CDR3 reads CASSDYNEQFF. Here the CDR3 DNA reads TGTGCCAGCAGTGACTACAATGAGCAGTTCTTC.

This clonotype ranks as medium-sized. V is TRBV10-3 and J is TRBJ1-5; 7 nucleotides agree with TRBD1. The CDR3 covers 12 residues. Germline CDR1 reads ENHRY; CDR2 reads SYGVKD. Trimming removed 6 bases from V and 7 bases from J; junction bases left unmatched: 3. CDR3 residues: CAISQGDQPQHF. In DNA form, the CDR3 reads TGTGCCATCAGCCAGGGGGACCAGCCCCAGCATTTT.

As regards this clonotype: The DNA is left out, because the CDR3 cannot be placed on it with certainty; the CDR3 is given as TCRdb lists it. The chain combines TRBV7-2 with TRBJ2-3. Per the germline V gene, CDR1 is SGHTA and CDR2 is FQGNSA. The CDR3 is 21 residues long, counting both termini. CDR3 sequence: CASSFYICSAPPQRGADTQYF.

To note about this clonotype: At one of its ends the junction is not consistent with the germline gene, which may arise from a read error. This chain uses TRBV4-1 with TRBJ2-3, with D tentatively TRBD2 (6 bases). The CDR3 is 18 residues long. From germline, CDR1 is MGHRA and CDR2 YSYEKL. The CDR3 DNA follows: TGTGCCAGCAGCCTGCTGGCTCTATCGGGAGACGGGGCAGATACGCAGTATTTT. Amino acid sequence: CASSLLALSGDGADTQYF.

This sequence joins TRBV20-1 and TRBJ2-3; 9 bases fit TRBD2. CDR1 is DFQATT and CDR2 is SNEGSKA in the germline V gene (reference sequence). V lost 1 base and J lost 4; bases outside the gene matches: 18. The CDR3 loop spans 19 amino acids. In DNA, the CDR3 is TGCAGTGCTAGAGTTCGGGCCTCGGCGGGAGGGGAGGATGCAGATACGCAGTATTTT. It is translated as CSARVRASAGGEDADTQYF.

The J gene is TRBJ2-6, the V gene TRBV9; D uncertain. Per the germline V gene, CDR1 is SGDLS and CDR2 is YYNGEE. V was pared by 0 bases and J by 4 bases, with 8 bases between. This CDR3 is 15 amino acids long. The CDR3: CASSVGKTGANVLTF. For the CDR3, the DNA is TGTGCCAGCAGCGTAGGGAAGACAGGGGCCAACGTCCTGACTTTC.

The sample holds many counts of this clonotype. The chain uses TRBV27 and TRBJ2-2; possible D gene TRBD1, 5 bases. Germline V gives CDR1 MNHEY, CDR2 SMNVEV (reference sequence). The CDR3 is made up of 13 amino acids. V lost 7 bases and J lost 7, with 13 bases in between. CDR3 DNA: TGTGCCAGCATGCATAGGGGAATCGGGGAGCTGTTTTTT. It codes for CASMHRGIGELFF.

Relative to its sample, this clonotype is medium-sized. CDR3 in amino acids: CSARGDSYEQYF. DNA for the CDR3: TGCAGTGCTAGGGGGGACAGCTACGAGCAGTACTTC. The chain recombines TRBV20-1 with TRBJ2-7; 7 positions match TRBD1. V lost 3 bases to trimming and J lost 3 bases; unmatched junction nucleotides: 2. There are 12 residues in the CDR3. Germline lookup yields CDR1 DFQATT and CDR2 SNEGSKA (reference sequence).

This clonotype was seen repeatedly, ten times or more. The rearrangement links TRBV5-5 to TRBJ2-7; D ambiguous. This CDR3 contains 13 residues. CDR1 and CDR2 (germline): SGHKS, YYEKEE (reference sequence). Trimming removed 1 base at V and 5 bases at J, with 10 bases between. This CDR3 is CASSLYFLDEQYF. CDR3 DNA: TGTGCCAGCAGCTTGTACTTTTTGGACGAGCAGTACTTC.

The J gene is TRBJ2-3, the V gene TRBV20-1, with 7 bases aligning to TRBD2. This CDR3 is 16 amino acids long. From germline, CDR1 is DFQATT and CDR2 SNEGSKA (reference sequence). V was clipped by 5 bases and J by 4 bases; unmatched bases: 15. CDR3 protein: CSAPIWAGVGPDTQYF. Written as DNA, the CDR3 is TGCAGTGCTCCGATATGGGCGGGAGTGGGTCCAGATACGCAGTATTTT.

This clonotype appeared many times. The genes are TRBV3-1 and TRBJ2-1; possibly TRBD1 for D (5 bases). Germline CDR1 reads LGHDT; CDR2 reads YNNKEL (reference sequence). There are 15 residues in the CDR3. With 0 bases removed from V and 5 bases from J, the gap between germline ends came to 11 bases. Here the CDR3 reads CASSQDAGPHNEQFF. The CDR3 region has the DNA TGTGCCAGCAGCCAAGATGCAGGGCCCCACAATGAGCAGTTCTTC.

Notes on this clonotype: Likely a read error: the CDR3 ends without its conserved phenylalanine or tryptophan. The chain employs TRBV20-1 and TRBJ2-1; TRBD1 matches 9 bases. V was pared by 5 bases and J by 0 bases, with 8 bases of the junction left unmatched. This CDR3 contains 16 residues. The germline gives CDR1 DFQATT, CDR2 SNEGSKA (reference sequence). This CDR3 is CSALGQGSNSYNEQFL. CDR3 nucleotides: TGCAGTGCTCTGGGACAGGGATCAAACTCCTACAATGAGCAGTTCCTC.

At least ten counts were recorded for this clonotype. CDR3 sequence: CSAREVGGNYNEQFF. CDR3 in DNA: TGCAGTGCTAGAGAGGTCGGGGGGAACTACAATGAGCAGTTCTTC. The V gene is TRBV20-1, the J gene TRBJ2-1, with 7 nucleotides matching TRBD2. J gave up 3 bases and V 0 bases, and 5 bases lay outside the gene matches. Germline V gene data show CDR1 as DFQATT and CDR2 as SNEGSKA (reference sequence). The CDR3 spans 15 residues.

This clonotype was seen ten or more times. This may stem from a read error, because a much larger clone lies one nucleotide away. The chain is built from TRBV6-1 and TRBJ1-3; TRBD1 might be the D (5 bases). CDR3 length: 14 amino acids. Deletions cut 5 bases from V and 12 bases from J, with 20 bases between. Germline CDR1 and CDR2: MNHNS and SASEGT. The CDR3 nucleotides read TGTGCCAGCAGTCCAACCGGGACCGTCGACGGCATATATTTT. Translation: CASSPTGTVDGIYF.

V is TRBV19 and J is TRBJ1-5; D remains unclear. Trimming stripped 1 base from V and 6 bases from J, with 16 bases between. The CDR3 runs to 16 residues. Germline V lookup: CDR1 LNHDA, CDR2 SQIVND (reference sequence). The CDR3 DNA reads TGTGCCAGTAGTATAGGGTTTCGGGGTTTGGGTCAGCCCCAGCATTTT. Amino acids: CASSIGFRGLGQPQHF.

The rearrangement links TRBV4-3 to TRBJ2-3; D remains ambiguous. Trimming removed 4 bases at V and 2 bases at J, with 7 bases between. CDR1 and CDR2 (germline): LGHNA, YSLEER. This CDR3 contains 13 residues. In DNA, the CDR3 is TGCGCCAGCAGCCTATGTTCCACAGATACGCAGTATTTT. Protein product: CASSLCSTDTQYF.

CDR3 sequence reads: CSAETGQGMDGYTF. The CDR3 DNA is TGCAGCGCCGAAACGGGGCAGGGCATGGATGGCTACACCTTC. The rearrangement joins TRBV20-1 to TRBJ1-2; D perhaps matches TRBD1 (5 bases). This CDR3 comprises 14 residues. CDR1 DFQATT and CDR2 SNEGSKA come from the germline V gene (reference sequence).

This clonotype was seen repeatedly, ten times or more. The chain employs TRBV7-9 and TRBJ1-6, with D hard to call. The CDR3 has 11 amino acids. Trimming stripped 4 bases from V and 12 bases from J, with 7 bases between. Germline V gives CDR1 SEHNR, CDR2 FQNEAQ (reference sequence). CDR3 in amino acids: CASSYDRPLHF. The CDR3 region has the DNA TGTGCCAGCAGCTACGATCGACCCCTCCACTTT.

This chain uses TRBV20-1 with TRBJ1-4; 12 bases map to TRBD1. There are 14 residues in the CDR3. After removal of 0 bases from V and 8 bases from J, the junction contained 1 base not matched to a gene. Per the germline V gene, CDR1 is DFQATT and CDR2 is SNEGSKA (reference sequence). The CDR3 reads CSARDGTGGEKLFF. The CDR3 coding sequence is TGCAGTGCTAGAGACGGGACAGGGGGCGAAAAACTGTTTTTT.